The T cell receptor (beta chain) described here comes from a study of shared clonotypes between healthy human individuals. Study results and caveats: It was the few donors that limited the genetic and exposure-history diversity represented.

Nashville, Tennessee was home to all donors, who were Caucasian adults. The germline V gene has CDR1 SGHRS and CDR2 YFSETQ. Trimming cost V 4 bases and J 2 bases, with 14 bases left between them. This CDR3 is 15 amino acids long. The authors sequenced unsorted PBMC DNA on ten immunoSEQ deep assay plates. Authors' analysis steps: For the immunoSEQ data, sequences were junction-only without quality scores, so filtering differed. The assay was immunoSEQ multiplex PCR, and TCRdb's table has in-frame clones only and misses some. The V and J calls and clone size come from that table; D and trimming were worked out from the DNA. This table holds more than 450,000 clones, 75% to 85% found once. On this clone: No antigen is known for it.

The chain couples TRBV5-1 to TRBJ2-3; D is perhaps TRBD1 (6 bases). The source is a middle-aged woman in good health. Some clones in this sample may be carry-over from other donors' samples. Sequences were obtained from PBMCs. In DNA, the CDR3 is TGCGCCAGCAGCCAGGGGTCGACACACACAGATACGCAGTATTTT. Translation gives CASSQGSTHTDTQYF. Looking up the rest from reference TRBV5-1 and TRBJ2-3 gives the full variable domain: KAGVTQTPRYLIKTRGQQVTLSCSPISGHRSVSWYQQTPGQGLQFLFEYFSETQRNKGNFPGRFSGRQFSNSRSEMNVSTLELGDSALYLCASSQGSTHTDTQYFGPGTRLTVL.